This T cell receptor beta chain appears in the sequencing data of a study of blood T cell repertoires in COVID-19. This CDR3 comprises 13 residues. V was cut by 6 bases and J by 1 base, with 9 bases left in between. Under the authors' procedure: Quantification of nucleated cells was approximated via reference gene primer amplification. Data came from immunoSEQ multiplex PCR; TCRdb stores just in-frame clones and leaves some out. From that table come the V and J calls and clone size; the DNA was used to work out D and trimming. This repertoire shows more than 200,000 clones, 84% found once; its top ten account for 3.5% to 5%.

This sequence joins TRBV12-3 or TRBV12-4 and TRBJ2-5; D call uncertain. This TCR came from a man aged 60 to 69 with acute or convalescent COVID-19. Sequencing input: peripheral blood. The CDR3 here is CASREQIQETQYF. DNA of the CDR3: TGTGCCAGCAGGGAACAGATCCAAGAGACCCAGTACTTC.